The 26 T cell receptor beta chains below were found in one sample sequenced in a study of vaccination and CD4 T cells after COVID-19. Sequencing of the DNA from cultured CD4+ T cells was carried out with the Oncomine TCR Beta short-read assay. Using its own MiXCR run on the PCR reads, TCRdb lists one record per CDR3 protein. The table includes roughly 12,000 distinct CDR3 sequences, about 60% detected once. Their target antigens are unknown. Treatment reported: roughly 11-day PBMC culture with coronavirus spike peptide pools or control peptides (ViraFEST assay). The material sequenced was CD4+ T cells from blood, cultured in vitro. The receptors here all came from a human donor who had recovered from COVID-19.

This chain joins TRBV3-1 and TRBJ2-3; 10 nucleotides match TRBD2. The germline V gene has CDR1 LGHDT and CDR2 YNNKEL (reference sequence). The CDR3 consists of 17 residues. V shed 2 bases, J shed 4 bases, and the junction held 9 bases outside the gene matches. CDR3 amino acids: CASSQRTSGNLADTQYF. CDR3 nucleotides: TGTGCCAGCAGCCAAAGGACTAGCGGTAACCTTGCAGATACGCAGTATTTT.

This sequence joins TRBV5-1 and TRBJ2-7, with 9 bases fitting TRBD1. The V segment lost 3 bases and the J segment 3 bases; nucleotides outside the gene matches: 7. This CDR3 spans 15 amino acids. CDR1 SGHRS and CDR2 YFSETQ come from the germline V gene. CDR3 sequence reads: CASSSRDRAVYEQYF. CDR3 DNA: TGCGCCAGCAGCTCGCGGGACAGGGCGGTCTACGAGCAGTACTTC.

The chain couples TRBV15 to TRBJ2-5; no clear D. The germline gives CDR1 LNHNV, CDR2 YYDKDF (reference sequence). The CDR3 sequence is 16 residues long. The V end lost 1 base, the J end lost 4 bases, and 16 bases lay between the germline ends. The CDR3 protein is CATSRVEPGPGETQYF. The CDR3, as DNA: TGTGCCACCAGCAGAGTCGAACCCGGACCGGGAGAGACCCAGTACTTC. Looking up the rest from reference TRBV15 and TRBJ2-5 gives the full variable domain: DAMVIQNPRYQVTQFGKPVTLSCSQTLNHNVMYWYQQKSSQAPKLLFHYYDKDFNNEADTPDNFQSRRPNTSFCFLDIRSPGLGDTAMYLCATSRVEPGPGETQYFGPGTRLLVL.

This clonotype is a singleton in its sample. V usage is TRBV11-2 and J usage is TRBJ2-3; D is undetermined. V lost 0 bases to trimming and J lost 4 bases, with 8 bases between them. CDR1 is SGHAT, CDR2 FQNNGV, per germline. This CDR3 has 14 amino acids. CDR3 sequence (DNA): TGTGCCAGCAGCTTAGAGTCGATTTCAGATACGCAGTATTTT. Protein product: CASSLESISDTQYF.

The rearrangement uses TRBV6-5 and TRBJ1-5, with 7 bases fitting TRBD1. This CDR3 contains 20 residues. Per germline, CDR1 MNHEY and CDR2 SVGAGI. Trimming cost V 0 bases and J 3 bases; bases outside gene matches: 17. The CDR3 DNA is TGTGCCAGCAGTTACTCGACCCGGGACAGAACCCTAGTACTCAATCAGCCCCAGCATTTT. Amino acids: CASSYSTRDRTLVLNQPQHF.

The rearrangement joins TRBV19 to TRBJ2-5, with TRBD1 matching 8 bases. Trimming removed 4 bases from V and 4 bases from J; junction bases left unmatched: 2. Looked up from germline, CDR1 is LNHDA and CDR2 is SQIVND (reference sequence). The CDR3 sequence is 13 residues long. The CDR3 bases are TGTGCCAGTAGTAAGGACAGGGCAGAGACCCAGTACTTC. This encodes CASSKDRAETQYF.

The chain recombines TRBV7-9 with TRBJ2-4, with D perhaps matching TRBD2 (5 bases). Germline CDR1 is SEHNR and CDR2 is FQNEAQ (reference sequence). Between the trimmed V and J ends, which lost 2 bases and 8 bases, there was a span of 10 bases. CDR3 size: 13 residues. In DNA, the CDR3 is TGTGCCAGCAGCTTATCGGAGAGGGACATTCAGTACTTC. Encoded protein: CASSLSERDIQYF.

The chain uses TRBV7-9 and TRBJ1-1; no reliable D call. CDR1 and CDR2 from the germline V gene are SEHNR and FQNEAQ (reference sequence). This CDR3 spans 12 amino acids. Between the trimmed V and J ends, which lost 2 bases and 6 bases, there was a span of 7 bases. The CDR3 reads CASSLRNAEAFF. Written as DNA, the CDR3 is TGTGCCAGCAGCTTAAGGAATGCTGAAGCTTTCTTT.

This chain connects TRBV6-1 to TRBJ2-7, with TRBD1 matching over 8 bases. V trimming: 7 bases; J trimming: 5 bases; junction bases outside the gene matches: 10. CDR3 length: 14 amino acids. The V gene's germline CDR1 is MNHNS and CDR2 SASEGT. The CDR3 DNA sequence: TGTGCCAGCAAATTTGGACAGGGTAGCGACGAGCAGTACTTC. Its protein is CASKFGQGSDEQYF.

The chain is built from TRBV20-1 and TRBJ2-1, with 7 bases aligning to TRBD2. CDR3 length: 14 amino acids. Germline V gives CDR1 DFQATT, CDR2 SNEGSKA (reference sequence). Trimming took 6 bases from V and 4 from J; bases not matched to a gene: 9. CDR3 sequence reads: CSASQTSAYNEQFF. The CDR3 coding sequence is TGCAGTGCGTCTCAAACTAGCGCGTACAATGAGCAGTTCTTC.

The rearrangement uses TRBV2 and TRBJ2-5; the D is unclear. The V gene's germline CDR1 is SNHLY and CDR2 FYNNEI. Trimming stripped 9 bases from V and 3 bases from J, with 5 bases between. The CDR3 is 10 amino acids. In DNA, the CDR3 is TGTGCCAGTGAAGAAGAGACCCAGTACTTC. Protein product: CASEEETQYF.

This clonotype was counted only a few times. The chain joins TRBV23-1 to TRBJ1-2; D gene unclear. TRBV23-1 is known as an ORF, though its function is uncertain. V gave up 1 base and J gave up 3 bases, with 15 bases separating them. The CDR3 runs to 16 residues. CDR3 DNA sequence: TGCGCCAGCAGTCAATTCGGCCCCGGGGATGACTATGGCTACACCTTC. Amino acid sequence: CASSQFGPGDDYGYTF.

This rearrangement joins TRBV24-1 to TRBJ2-7; TRBD2 matches 11 bases. The V gene's germline CDR1 is KGHDR and CDR2 SFDVKD. This CDR3 contains 18 residues. The V segment lost 3 bases and the J segment 1 base; nucleotides outside the gene matches: 10. This chain's CDR3 is CATSDPRLAGGRSYEQYF. CDR3 DNA sequence: TGTGCCACCAGTGATCCACGGCTAGCGGGAGGTAGGTCCTACGAGCAGTACTTC.

This sequence joins TRBV21-1 and TRBJ2-1; TRBD2 is taken as the D call from the table, unchecked against the DNA. TRBV21-1 is a documented pseudogene. There are 14 residues in the CDR3. The CDR3 DNA follows: TGTGCCAGCAACCGACTAGCGGGAGTCAATGAGCAGTTCTTC. Translated, it gives CASNRLAGVNEQFF.

This clonotype was detected a few times. V usage is TRBV6-1 and J usage is TRBJ1-2; the match to TRBD1 covers 7 bases. Losses at the gene ends were 5 bases for V and 4 bases for J; bases not matched to a gene: 1. CDR1 is MNHNS and CDR2 is SASEGT in the germline V gene. The CDR3 is 12 amino acids. CDR3 bases: TGTGCCAGCAGTCGGGACAGCTATGGCTACACCTTC. This encodes CASSRDSYGYTF.

This rearrangement joins TRBV7-2 to TRBJ1-2; D gene unclear. The V gene lost 2 bases and the J gene lost 1 base, with 8 bases spanning the gap. Germline values: CDR1 SGHTA, CDR2 FQGNSA. The CDR3 consists of 14 residues. This CDR3 reads CASSLTDLNYGYTF. The CDR3 coding sequence is TGTGCCAGCAGCTTAACCGATCTTAACTATGGCTACACCTTC.

This clonotype is labeled medium-sized (0.01 to 0.1%). V and J are TRBV20-1 and TRBJ2-7; no clear D gene. Germline V CDR1 and CDR2: DFQATT, SNEGSKA (reference sequence). The CDR3 totals 14 residues. V was trimmed by 2 bases and J by 7 bases, leaving 18 bases between them. The DNA of the CDR3 is TGCAGTGCTAGAAAGCCTCCTTCCGAGAGGGAGCAGTACTTC. Translated: CSARKPPSEREQYF.

This clonotype was counted between two and nine times. This rearrangement joins TRBV27 to TRBJ2-5, with TRBD2 identical over 8 bases. The CDR3 consists of 14 residues. V was pared by 6 bases and J by 3 bases, with 6 bases of the junction left unmatched. The germline gives CDR1 MNHEY, CDR2 SMNVEV (reference sequence). The DNA of the CDR3 is TGTGCCAGCAGAAATAGCGGGACTAAAGAGACCCAGTACTTC. It yields the protein CASRNSGTKETQYF.

This clonotype was seen a handful of times. This chain links TRBV11-2 with TRBJ2-7, with D uncertain. Germline V gives CDR1 SGHAT, CDR2 FQNNGV. Trimming took 2 bases from V and 9 from J, leaving 11 bases between them. The CDR3 has 12 residues. The CDR3 DNA follows: TGTGCCAGCAGCTTAAATATGGACGGGCAGTACTTC. It codes for CASSLNMDGQYF.

This clonotype turned up a few times. Mismatch with germline at one junction end may stem from a read error. This chain links TRBV20-1 with TRBJ1-4, with 9 bases identical to TRBD1. The CDR3 extends over 14 amino acids. Germline V gene sequence: CDR1 DFQATT, CDR2 SNEGSKA (reference sequence). The CDR3 sequence is CSVRIGTGNEKLFF. In DNA, the CDR3 is TGCAGTGTTAGAATCGGGACAGGGAATGAAAAACTGTTTTTT.

This chain links TRBV6-4 with TRBJ2-6, with D perhaps TRBD2 (5 bases). In germline, CDR1 is MRHNA, CDR2 SNTAGT. V gave up 2 bases and J gave up 0 bases, with 5 bases separating them. This CDR3 region has 15 residues. The CDR3 here is CASSDTSSGANVLTF. Written as DNA, the CDR3 is TGTGCCAGCAGTGACACTAGCTCTGGGGCCAACGTCCTGACTTTC.

A single count supports this clonotype. As DNA, the CDR3 is TGTGCCAGTAGTATACAGGGTGATGGAAACACCATATATTTT. Its protein is CASSIQGDGNTIYF. The rearrangement uses TRBV19 and TRBJ1-3; D is perhaps TRBD1 (5 bases). The CDR3 spans 14 residues. The germline V gene encodes CDR1 LNHDA and CDR2 SQIVND (reference sequence). Trimming took 2 bases from V and 3 from J, leaving 8 bases between them.

Comments on this clonotype: The germline gene is not matched at one end of the junction; a read error may be the cause. V usage is TRBV6-1 and J usage is TRBJ2-1; D unresolved. The CDR3 is made up of 13 amino acids. The germline V gene has CDR1 MNHNS and CDR2 SASEGT. The CDR3 sequence is CASSHDFDKEQFF. CDR3 sequence (DNA): TGTGCCAGCAGTCATGACTTTGACAAGGAGCAGTTCTTC.

This chain links TRBV20-1 with TRBJ2-3; perhaps TRBD2 as D (6 bases). From germline, CDR1 is DFQATT and CDR2 SNEGSKA (reference sequence). This CDR3 has 15 residues. The ends were cut back, 5 bases at V and 0 bases at J, with 15 bases in the middle. The CDR3 is CSADLSGPSTDTQYF. Here the CDR3 DNA reads TGCAGTGCTGACCTTAGCGGACCTAGCACAGATACGCAGTATTTT.

About this clonotype itself: The germline gene is not matched at one end of the junction; a read error may be the cause. The rearrangement joins TRBV20-1 to TRBJ1-1; no reliable D call. CDR3 length: 12 amino acids. The V gene's germline CDR1 is DFQATT and CDR2 SNEGSKA (reference sequence). DNA of the CDR3: TGCAGTCCTAGGGCCGGAGACACTGAAGCTTTCTTT. Amino acid sequence: CSPRAGDTEAFF.

By share, this clonotype ranks as large. This chain uses TRBV27 with TRBJ2-7; tentatively, D is TRBD2 (7 bases). Trimming shortened V by 5 bases and J by 2 bases, and 16 bases separated the two germline ends. This CDR3 spans 15 amino acids. Germline CDR1 MNHEY, CDR2 SMNVEV (reference sequence). The CDR3 region is CASSPLGGAPYEQYF. CDR3 coding DNA: TGTGCCAGCAGTCCCTTAGGGGGGGCCCCCTACGAGCAGTACTTC.